This T cell receptor (beta chain) appears in the sequencing data of a study of T cells in Graves' hyperthyroidism and ophthalmopathy. CDR3 length: 11 residues. Germline V CDR1 and CDR2: SQVTM, ANQGSEA. It was RNA transcripts that yielded the amplified TCR beta CDR3 regions. First-round RT-PCR targeting the TCR CDR3 was performed with the HTBI primer set. TCRdb reprocessed the multiplex PCR reads with MiXCR, giving one entry per CDR3 protein. Here the sample spans 610,000 or so distinct CDR3 sequences, roughly 46% being singletons. This receptor was taken from a woman aged 18-30 years with Graves' hyperthyroidism. The chain uses TRBV29-1 and TRBJ1-2; D is ambiguous. The sequenced material came from peripheral blood or thyroid tissue (not recorded which). The CDR3 nucleotides read TGCAGTGCGGGAGGGCTCTATGGCTACACCTTC. Its protein product is CSAGGLYGYTF.